This T cell receptor beta chain was found in a study of blood T cell repertoires in COVID-19. Methods used by the authors: The authors estimated nucleated cell counts from reference gene primer amplification. TCRdb's table, derived via immunoSEQ multiplex PCR, lists solely in-frame clones and lacks some. For V, J and clone size, that table is used; D and trimming come from the DNA. There are approximately 58,000 clones in the sample; approximately 80% occur only once, and around 5.4% lies in the top ten. The CDR3 has 14 amino acids. The V gene's germline CDR1 is DFQATT and CDR2 SNEGSKA (reference sequence). With 3 bases removed from V and 2 bases from J, the gap between germline ends came to 13 bases.

The chain is built from TRBV20-1 and TRBJ1-2, with D tentatively TRBD1 (6 bases). The sample was peripheral blood. The sequence was collected from a woman aged 55-70 years with acute or convalescent COVID-19. The CDR3 region has the DNA TGCAGTGCTAGTGTACAGGGTCTCAACTATGGCTACACCTTC. Its translation is CSASVQGLNYGYTF.